This T cell receptor beta chain derives from a study of blood T cell repertoires in COVID-19. Looking at the study overall: The samples span acute and convalescent COVID-19 from the United States, Italy and Spain. Nucleic acid was either cDNA or gDNA, and it came from T cells, B-cell-depleted T cells, or PBMCs.

This table comes from immunoSEQ multiplex PCR, and its TCRdb copy is limited to in-frame clones, with some not included. The table includes over 100,000 clones, around 89% detected once. This CDR3 comprises 12 residues. J lost 6 bases, V lost 2 bases, and 0 bases had no gene match. Per germline, CDR1 SEHNR and CDR2 FQNEAQ (reference sequence). Sequencing input: peripheral blood. This receptor was taken from a human donor with acute or convalescent COVID-19. The donor label of this sample is uncertain. The V call is TRBV7-9, the J call TRBJ2-7; TRBD1 matches at 8 bases. This CDR3 reads CASSLTGGEQYF. CDR3 coding DNA: TGTGCCAGCAGCTTAACAGGGGGCGAGCAGTACTTC.